This section outlines one T cell receptor beta chain sequence together with its context. Measured with immunoSEQ multiplex PCR; TCRdb has only the in-frame clones, and not every one. Of some 400,000 clones in the sample, 70% to 85% are singletons; the top ten hold more than 1%. V was clipped by 4 bases and J by 4 bases, with 14 bases between them. Germline CDR1 and CDR2: SGHRS and YFSETQ. The CDR3 runs 15 residues. The data were obtained in a study of blood T cell repertoires in COVID-19. This chain links TRBV5-1 with TRBJ1-4; possibly TRBD1 for D (5 bases). The specimen was peripheral blood. The source of this sequence is a human donor with acute or convalescent COVID-19. The donor label of this sample is uncertain. CDR3 sequence reads: CASSQQGASNEKLFF. The CDR3 DNA reads as TGCGCCAGCAGCCAACAAGGGGCCAGTAATGAAAAACTGTTTTTT.